Shown below are 18 T cell receptor beta chains from a single sample sequenced in a study of regulatory T cells in long-lasting Graves disease. The TCR beta library used iRepertoire HTBI primers with Arm-PCR amplification of CDR3. TCRdb ran MiXCR on the multiplex PCR reads and lists one entry per CDR3 protein. Of under 500,000 distinct CDR3 sequences in the sample, around 20% were seen once. Time point reported: persistent/refractory GD, antithyroid drugs over 5 years with positive TRAb. Following extraction of RNA from PBMCs, that RNA was used to make the TCR library. The specimen comprised peripheral blood mononuclear cells (PBMCs), sampled when the disease was refractory, from a patient treated with antithyroid drugs. The receptors originated from a female donor with Graves disease.

The chain carries TRBV30 and TRBJ2-6; possibly TRBD1 for D (5 bases). Germline CDR1 reads GTSNPN; CDR2 reads SVGIG (reference sequence). This CDR3 is 13 amino acids long. The DNA for the CDR3 is TGTGGCAGGGATGGGTCTGGGGCCAACGTCCTGACTTTC. It yields the protein CGRDGSGANVLTF.

The sample holds a few counts of this clonotype. The V and J genes are TRBV7-3 and TRBJ2-5; tentative D call: TRBD2 (6 bases). Deletions cut 0 bases from V and 10 bases from J, with 21 bases between. Looked up from germline, CDR1 is SGHTA and CDR2 is FQGTGA. The CDR3 loop spans 16 amino acids. CDR3 in DNA: TGTGCCAGCAGCTTAACAGGAGGGCCTTTAACTGGGAACCAGTACTTC. It encodes CASSLTGGPLTGNQYF.

Turning to this clonotype: A much larger clonotype is one base distant, so this may be a read error. Likely a read error: the CDR3 ends without its conserved phenylalanine or tryptophan. This chain uses TRBV28 with TRBJ1-1; D is unresolved. CDR1 is MDHEN, CDR2 SYDVKM, per germline. V dropped 3 bases and J dropped 2 bases, with 7 bases sitting between them. The CDR3 contains 13 residues. The CDR3 region has the DNA TGTGCCAGCAGTTTCAGTCACAACACTGAAGCTTTCCTT. It encodes CASSFSHNTEAFL.

This clonotype was counted many times. V and J are TRBV28 and TRBJ2-7, with D perhaps TRBD2 (6 bases). V lost 6 bases to trimming and J lost 3 bases, with 15 bases between them. Germline loops: CDR1 MDHEN, CDR2 SYDVKM. The CDR3 spans 14 residues. The CDR3 DNA reads as TGTGCCAGCAGCCACTTTGGGGGAGGCTACGAGCAGTACTTC. It is translated as CASSHFGGGYEQYF.

This chain uses TRBV18 with TRBJ1-1; 12 bases align to TRBD1. There are 23 residues in the CDR3. V lost 0 bases to trimming and J lost 3 bases; unmatched junction nucleotides: 23. Germline V CDR1 and CDR2: KGHSH, LQKENI. CDR3 protein: CASSPPGVIGDRGRGVEDTEAFF. The DNA for the CDR3 is TGTGCCAGCTCACCACCGGGGGTGATTGGGGACAGGGGGCGCGGAGTCGAAGACACTGAAGCTTTCTTT.

The table lists this clonotype with a few counts. One end of the junction does not line up with germline, which may come from a read error. J is TRBJ1-1 and V is TRBV7-9; 8 bases match TRBD1. The CDR3 is 17 amino acids. Germline V gene data show CDR1 as SEHNR and CDR2 as FQNEAQ (reference sequence). The CDR3 sequence is CASSLGRRDRKNTEASF. CDR3 sequence (DNA): TGTGCCAGCAGCTTAGGTCGGAGGGACAGGAAGAACACTGAAGCTTCCTTT.

This clonotype was observed many times. The chain links TRBV19 to TRBJ2-7; 11 nucleotides match TRBD2. CDR1 and CDR2 from the germline V gene are LNHDA and SQIVND (reference sequence). The junction had 5 bases not matched to a gene; V was cut back by 4 bases and J by 6 bases. The CDR3 is made up of 14 amino acids. CDR3 amino acids: CASSKLAGGGEQYF. The CDR3 DNA sequence: TGTGCCAGTAGTAAGCTAGCGGGAGGTGGCGAGCAGTACTTC.

This clonotype was recorded at least ten times. CDR3 sequence (DNA): TGTGCCAGCAGCGTCCACTTCGGCGGTGGGAACACTGAAGCTTTCTTT. It yields the protein CASSVHFGGGNTEAFF. This rearrangement joins TRBV9 to TRBJ1-1; D remains unclear. Trimming removed 2 bases at V and 1 base at J, with 15 bases between. CDR1 is SGDLS, CDR2 YYNGEE, per germline. This CDR3 has 16 residues.

This clonotype was observed many times. This chain uses TRBV20-1 with TRBJ2-7, with 13 bases lining up with TRBD2. J was trimmed by 2 bases and V by 1 base; bases with no gene match: 2. Per the germline V gene, CDR1 is DFQATT and CDR2 is SNEGSKA (reference sequence). The CDR3 has 15 amino acids. CDR3 loop: CSARGGLAGAYEQYF. CDR3 in DNA: TGCAGTGCTAGAGGAGGACTAGCGGGAGCCTACGAGCAGTACTTC.

As regards this clonotype: The junction and the germline gene differ at one end; a read error may be behind it. J is TRBJ1-1 and V is TRBV14; no clear D gene. CDR1 is SGHDN and CDR2 is FVKESK in the germline V gene. This CDR3 contains 13 residues. The CDR3 sequence is CAGSQDWDTEAFF. In DNA, the CDR3 is TGTGCCGGCAGCCAAGACTGGGACACTGAAGCTTTCTTT.

At least ten counts were recorded for this clonotype. The chain couples TRBV7-2 to TRBJ1-1; D call uncertain. In germline, CDR1 is SGHTA, CDR2 FQGNSA. Between the trimmed V and J ends, which lost 2 bases and 6 bases, there was a span of 16 bases. The CDR3 is made up of 15 amino acids. The CDR3 bases are TGTGCCAGCAGCTTATTTGACGCGGGTGGCGCTGAAGCTTTCTTT. Translating gives CASSLFDAGGAEAFF.

This clonotype appeared many times. V and J are TRBV10-3 and TRBJ1-2; 7 bases are a match to TRBD1. Per germline, CDR1 ENHRY and CDR2 SYGVKD. With V trimmed by 7 bases and J by 1 base, 9 bases remained unmatched. This CDR3 region has 15 residues. The chain's CDR3 is CAITFSRGSNYGYTF. CDR3 sequence (DNA): TGTGCCATCACGTTCTCCAGGGGGAGTAACTATGGCTACACCTTC.

The chain couples TRBV27 to TRBJ1-2, with D possibly TRBD1 on 6 matching bases. CDR3 size: 14 residues. Germline CDR1 MNHEY, CDR2 SMNVEV (reference sequence). Trimming removed 3 bases at V and 1 base at J, with 9 bases between. Here the CDR3 reads CASSFRGRNYGYTF. The CDR3 coding sequence is TGTGCCAGCAGTTTCCGGGGGCGTAACTATGGCTACACCTTC.

This clonotype was seen ten or more times. The rearrangement links TRBV24-1 to TRBJ2-5; D perhaps matches TRBD2 (5 bases). The length of the CDR3 is 13 residues. With 6 bases removed from V and 1 base from J, the gap between germline ends came to 8 bases. Germline CDR1 and CDR2: KGHDR and SFDVKD. CDR3 in DNA: TGTGCCACCAGTACCGGGATCCAAGAGACCCAGTACTTC. Translated, it gives CATSTGIQETQYF.

This clonotype came up many times. The chain couples TRBV7-2 to TRBJ2-2, with 8 bases lining up with TRBD2. The CDR3 sequence is 15 residues long. J lost 8 bases, V lost 2 bases, and 7 bases had no gene match. Germline lookup yields CDR1 SGHTA and CDR2 FQGNSA. CDR3 coding DNA: TGTGCCAGCAGCTTAATCTCGGGAGGGTTGGGGGAGCTGTTTTTT. It translates to CASSLISGGLGELFF.

In the case of this clonotype: A much bigger clone sits one base away, suggesting this may be a read error. The chain has TRBV6-2 or TRBV6-3 and TRBJ2-7; 14 positions agree with TRBD2. In germline, CDR1 is MNHEY, CDR2 SVGEGT. The CDR3 runs to 19 residues. Written as DNA, the CDR3 is TGTGCCAGCAGCCAAGGGACTAGCGGGAGAAGCTTTACCTCCTACGAGCAGTGCTTC. As protein: CASSQGTSGRSFTSYEQCF.

CDR3 coding DNA: TGTGCCAGCACGAGAACAGGTGCCACAGATACGCAGTATTTT. Translating gives CASTRTGATDTQYF. The rearrangement joins TRBV7-9 to TRBJ2-3; maybe TRBD1 (5 bases). Trimming cost V 7 bases and J 2 bases, with 13 bases left between them. There are 14 residues in the CDR3. CDR1 SEHNR and CDR2 FQNEAQ come from the germline V gene (reference sequence).

This clonotype was seen more than once but under ten times. This chain joins TRBV19 and TRBJ1-2; D not certain. CDR1 is LNHDA, CDR2 SQIVND, per germline (reference sequence). This CDR3 spans 13 amino acids. Between the trimmed V and J ends, which lost 0 bases and 3 bases, there was a span of 5 bases. The CDR3 region is CASSIDQYYGYTF. The CDR3 DNA reads as TGTGCCAGTAGTATAGACCAATACTATGGCTACACCTTC.